Listed below are T cell receptor beta chains from one sample, sequenced in a study of T cell repertoires in cytomegalovirus infection. Their specific antigens are unknown. MiXCR was run by TCRdb on the reads, yielding one entry per CDR3 protein. The table includes some 500,000 distinct CDR3 sequences, around two fifths detected once. This specimen was cultured PBMCs, taken from culture after CMV antigen stimulation. These receptors were taken from a human donor in good health (CMV status not recorded). Some clones in this sample may be carry-over from other donors' samples. Both conserved end residues are part of each CDR3. The D gene is left open where the match is weak. Clone size, where shown, is once, few, many, or a class for clones that have expanded.

j_gene: TRBJ1-6; abundance: once; d_gene: .; v_gene: TRBV11-2; CDR3aa: CASSFTGMRDSPLHF; CDR3nt: TGTGCCAGCAGCTTTACCGGGATGAGGGATTCACCCCTCCACTTT
j_gene: TRBJ1-5; abundance: .; d_gene: .; v_gene: TRBV20-1; CDR3aa: CSASDRALNQPQHF; CDR3nt: TGCAGTGCTTCAGACAGAGCGCTCAATCAGCCCCAGCATTTT
j_gene: TRBJ2-5; abundance: many; d_gene: .; v_gene: TRBV7-2; CDR3aa: CASSLRGPQETQYF; CDR3nt: TGTGCCAGCAGCTTACGCGGCCCCCAAGAGACCCAGTACTTC
j_gene: TRBJ2-1; abundance: .; d_gene: .; v_gene: TRBV19; CDR3aa: CASSIAGDEQFF; CDR3nt: TGTGCCAGTAGTATCGCCGGGGATGAGCAGTTCTTC
j_gene: TRBJ2-5; abundance: .; d_gene: .; v_gene: TRBV6-1; CDR3aa: CASRQDHRAETQYF; CDR3nt: TGTGCCAGCCGCCAGGACCATAGGGCGGAGACCCAGTACTTC
j_gene: TRBJ1-1; abundance: many; d_gene: .; v_gene: TRBV10-3; CDR3aa: CAIQGQSNTEAFF; CDR3nt: TGTGCCATCCAAGGACAGTCGAACACTGAAGCTTTCTTT
j_gene: TRBJ2-1; abundance: .; d_gene: .; v_gene: TRBV7-8; CDR3aa: CASSLVYARQRGYSEQFF; CDR3nt: TGTGCCAGCAGCTTAGTTTACGCGAGGCAAAGGGGCTACAGTGAGCAGTTCTTC
j_gene: TRBJ2-2; abundance: .; d_gene: .; v_gene: TRBV7-4; CDR3aa: CASATDTNTGELFF; CDR3nt: TGTGCCAGCGCGACGGACACGAACACCGGGGAGCTGTTTTTT
j_gene: TRBJ2-6; abundance: few; d_gene: .; v_gene: TRBV7-2; CDR3aa: CASSLVGANVLTF; CDR3nt: TGTGCCAGCAGCTTAGTTGGGGCCAACGTCCTGACTTTC
j_gene: TRBJ2-1; abundance: .; d_gene: TRBD2; v_gene: TRBV7-4; CDR3aa: CASSLTFREEFF; CDR3nt: TGTGCCAGCAGCTTAACTTTCCGGGAGGAGTTCTTC
j_gene: TRBJ2-3; abundance: .; d_gene: .; v_gene: TRBV7-2; CDR3aa: CASSSDYPGGPDTQYF; CDR3nt: TGTGCCAGCAGCTCGGACTACCCCGGGGGCCCAGATACGCAGTATTTT
j_gene: TRBJ1-2; abundance: .; d_gene: .; v_gene: TRBV12-3/TRBV12-4; CDR3aa: CASSPEGGDSFNYGYTF; CDR3nt: TGTGCCAGCAGTCCCGAGGGGGGGGATTCTTTCAACTATGGCTACACCTTC
j_gene: TRBJ1-4; abundance: .; d_gene: .; v_gene: TRBV5-1; CDR3aa: CASSSPGQDNEKLFF; CDR3nt: TGCGCCAGCAGCTCACCGGGACAAGATAATGAAAAACTGTTTTTT
j_gene: TRBJ1-5; abundance: .; d_gene: .; v_gene: TRBV5-8; CDR3aa: CASSPRVGVQPQHF; CDR3nt: TGTGCCAGCAGCCCGAGAGTGGGGGTTCAGCCCCAGCATTTT
j_gene: TRBJ2-3; abundance: few; d_gene: .; v_gene: TRBV7-4; CDR3aa: CASSFHFDTQYF; CDR3nt: TGTGCCAGCAGCTTCCACTTCGATACGCAGTATTTT
j_gene: TRBJ2-7; abundance: .; d_gene: TRBD2; v_gene: TRBV4-1; CDR3aa: CASSQVSTSGITYEQYF; CDR3nt: TGCGCCAGCAGCCAAGTGTCGACTAGCGGGATCACCTACGAGCAGTACTTC
j_gene: TRBJ1-1; abundance: .; d_gene: TRBD1; v_gene: TRBV20-1; CDR3aa: CSARKTGVGPEAFF; CDR3nt: TGCAGTGCTAGAAAGACAGGGGTGGGGCCTGAAGCTTTCTTT
j_gene: TRBJ2-5; abundance: .; d_gene: TRBD2; v_gene: TRBV20-1; CDR3aa: CSARGLAGEETQYF; CDR3nt: TGCAGTGCTAGGGGACTAGCGGGAGAAGAGACCCAGTACTTC
j_gene: TRBJ2-4; abundance: .; d_gene: .; v_gene: TRBV7-2; CDR3aa: CASSKRPDLAKNIQYF; CDR3nt: TGTGCCAGCAGCAAACGACCAGACCTAGCCAAAAACATTCAGTACTTC
j_gene: TRBJ1-2; abundance: .; d_gene: .; v_gene: TRBV4-1; CDR3aa: CASSQAGVSGYTF; CDR3nt: TGCGCCAGCAGCCAAGCAGGGGTTAGTGGCTACACCTTC
j_gene: TRBJ2-1; abundance: .; d_gene: .; v_gene: TRBV20-1; CDR3aa: CSAWAGAVEQFF; CDR3nt: TGCAGTGCCTGGGCGGGGGCAGTTGAGCAGTTCTTC
j_gene: TRBJ2-1; abundance: .; d_gene: .; v_gene: TRBV7-3; CDR3aa: CASSGTNEQFF; CDR3nt: TGTGCCAGCAGCGGGACCAATGAGCAGTTCTTC
j_gene: TRBJ2-3; abundance: few; d_gene: .; v_gene: TRBV27; CDR3aa: CASSFYSTDTQYF; CDR3nt: TGTGCCAGCAGTTTCTACAGCACAGATACGCAGTATTTT
j_gene: TRBJ2-6; abundance: .; d_gene: .; v_gene: TRBV5-1; CDR3aa: CASSPTIGVSGANVLTF; CDR3nt: TGCGCCAGCAGCCCCACCATCGGGGTCTCTGGGGCCAACGTCCTGACTTTC
j_gene: TRBJ1-1; abundance: few; d_gene: TRBD1; v_gene: TRBV2; CDR3aa: CASRGTGMNTEAFF; CDR3nt: TGTGCCAGCAGGGGGACAGGGATGAACACTGAAGCTTTCTTT
j_gene: TRBJ2-1; abundance: .; d_gene: TRBD1; v_gene: TRBV7-2; CDR3aa: CASSTRGGGTYNEQFF; CDR3nt: TGTGCCAGCAGCACTAGAGGGGGCGGAACCTACAATGAGCAGTTCTTC